The present entry profiles one TCR beta chain with its context. Its matching antigen is unknown. This entry belongs to a study of OX40 agonist ivuxolimab in advanced cancers. Across the whole study: Patients in dose escalation had liver, melanoma, kidney or head and neck cancers. Findings and limits, study-wide: Some nonresponders likewise displayed low normalized T-cell clonal expansion.

TCRdb's copy holds only in-frame clones and misses some; the assay was immunoSEQ multiplex PCR. The sample records over 100,000 clones, 85% to 90% being singletons. This CDR3 contains 14 residues. V was cut by 0 bases and J by 9 bases, with 13 bases left in between. Germline CDR1 and CDR2: MGHDK and SYGVNS. This receptor was taken from an adult with an advanced solid tumor such as melanoma, head and neck, liver or kidney cancer. The chain uses TRBV25-1 and TRBJ2-3, with D hard to call. Sequenced here: CD4+ or CD8+ T cells sorted from blood, sampled in a trial of the OX40 agonist ivuxolimab. The CDR3 loop is CASSEYLIATTQYF. The CDR3 DNA sequence: TGTGCCAGCAGTGAATACTTGATTGCTACCACGCAGTATTTT.